The T cell receptor (beta chain) under discussion was sequenced for a study of T cell responses to AZD1222 COVID-19 vaccine. Study-level background: Combined were second doses at about 4 or about 12 weeks. General study results and limits: Spike-spanning, vaccine-associated CD4 TCRs were dominant at 160-218 and 743-854. The study reported that nearly half of spike-specific TCRs target unmutated variant regions. Clonal diversity was possibly underestimated, and the donors were mostly white British, with more females.

TCRdb keeps only in-frame clones here, not all; method: immunoSEQ multiplex PCR. The table includes about 97,000 clones, 90% detected once. The V end lost 7 bases, the J end lost 4 bases, and 10 bases lay between the germline ends. The germline V gene has CDR1 KGHSY and CDR2 FQNENV. The CDR3 is 12 amino acids. In the case of this clone: Its target is not known.

The chain couples TRBV16 to TRBJ1-1, with D uncertain. The origin of this receptor is an adult in good health. Sequencing was performed on peripheral blood, taken on day 0 of AZD1222 vaccination. The CDR3 loop is CASTRATTEAFF. In DNA, the CDR3 is TGTGCCAGCACGCGAGCGACCACTGAAGCTTTCTTT.